The 8 T cell receptor beta chains listed next were all sequenced from one sample in a study of cytomegalovirus exposure and HLA in healthy donors. The PCR ran on 60 Vbeta and 13 Jbeta primers. Repertoires were generated with immunoSEQ multiplex PCR, while TCRdb's copy carries only in-frame clones and drops some. In the table there are approximately 160,000 clones, just over 75% of which are singletons. Sequencing was carried out using PBMCs. The receptors were sampled from a man aged 40-49 years in good health and CMV-seronegative.

The chain couples TRBV7-8 to TRBJ2-1, with TRBD2 identical over 13 bases. With 5 bases clipped from V and 6 bases from J, the junction kept 4 bases outside the gene matches. CDR3 length: 15 residues. Per germline, CDR1 SGHVS and CDR2 FQNEAQ. CDR3 sequence reads: CASSPGTSGTNEQFF. The CDR3 DNA reads TGTGCCAGCAGCCCCGGGACTAGCGGGACCAATGAGCAGTTCTTC.

The chain employs TRBV7-9 and TRBJ2-3, with TRBD2 as a possible D gene (6 bases). The CDR3 is 13 residues long. Germline V gene lookup returns CDR1 SEHNR and CDR2 FQNEAQ (reference sequence). The ends were cut back, 1 base at V and 5 bases at J, with 7 bases in the middle. The CDR3 region is CASSLDGGDTQYF. The CDR3 DNA follows: TGTGCCAGCAGCTTAGACGGGGGAGATACGCAGTATTTT.

The CDR3 spells CASSVGDFYYGYTF. The CDR3 DNA reads TGTGCCAGCAGCGTAGGGGACTTTTACTATGGCTACACCTTC. This chain joins TRBV9 and TRBJ1-2, with a weak D call TRBD1 (5 bases). Germline lookup yields CDR1 SGDLS and CDR2 YYNGEE. Trimming removed 0 bases from V and 3 bases from J, with 9 bases in between. This CDR3 has 14 residues. The complete variable domain, with remaining parts taken from reference TRBV9 and TRBJ1-2, reads DSGVTQTPKHLITATGQRVTLRCSPRSGDLSVYWYQQSLDQGLQFLIQYYNGEERAKGNILERFSAQQFPDLHSELNLSSLELGDSALYFCASSVGDFYYGYTFGSGTRLTVV.

CDR3 loop: CASNSAALTYEQYF. CDR3 coding DNA: TGTGCCAGCAATTCGGCGGCTCTCACCTACGAGCAGTACTTC. The chain has TRBV28 and TRBJ2-7; no reliable D call. Between the trimmed V and J ends, which lost 7 bases and 2 bases, there was a span of 15 bases. Per germline, CDR1 MDHEN and CDR2 SYDVKM. This CDR3 has 14 amino acids.

The V call is TRBV9, the J call TRBJ1-1; D gene unclear. Trimming left V 3 bases short and J 1 base short, with 7 bases between. Germline loops: CDR1 SGDLS, CDR2 YYNGEE. The CDR3 is 13 amino acids. Here the CDR3 reads CASSATSNTEAFF. The CDR3 DNA is TGTGCCAGCAGCGCGACTTCGAACACTGAAGCTTTCTTT.

This sequence joins TRBV6-1 and TRBJ1-3, with D possibly matching TRBD1 (6 bases). The CDR3 is 17 amino acids. V was clipped by 0 bases and J by 0 bases, with 12 bases between them. CDR1 and CDR2 from the germline V gene are MNHNS and SASEGT. The DNA for the CDR3 is TGTGCCAGCAGTGAAGCGGTAGGGGGTTTCTCTGGAAACACCATATATTTT. Residues: CASSEAVGGFSGNTIYF.

The V gene is TRBV18, the J gene TRBJ1-3; no definite D call. Germline V gene sequence: CDR1 KGHSH, CDR2 LQKENI. The CDR3 spans 13 residues. Trimming stripped 6 bases from V and 2 bases from J, with 8 bases between. This chain's CDR3 is CASSPLTGNTIYF. The CDR3 nucleotides are TGTGCCAGCTCCCCCCTAACTGGAAACACCATATATTTT.

The V call is TRBV6-5, the J call TRBJ1-5; D not certain. The CDR3 runs 15 residues. V dropped 0 bases and J dropped 1 base, with 7 bases sitting between them. Germline CDR1 reads MNHEY; CDR2 reads SVGAGI. CDR3 in amino acids: CASSYSLQSNQPQHF. The CDR3 DNA follows: TGTGCCAGCAGTTACTCCCTTCAGAGCAATCAGCCCCAGCATTTT.